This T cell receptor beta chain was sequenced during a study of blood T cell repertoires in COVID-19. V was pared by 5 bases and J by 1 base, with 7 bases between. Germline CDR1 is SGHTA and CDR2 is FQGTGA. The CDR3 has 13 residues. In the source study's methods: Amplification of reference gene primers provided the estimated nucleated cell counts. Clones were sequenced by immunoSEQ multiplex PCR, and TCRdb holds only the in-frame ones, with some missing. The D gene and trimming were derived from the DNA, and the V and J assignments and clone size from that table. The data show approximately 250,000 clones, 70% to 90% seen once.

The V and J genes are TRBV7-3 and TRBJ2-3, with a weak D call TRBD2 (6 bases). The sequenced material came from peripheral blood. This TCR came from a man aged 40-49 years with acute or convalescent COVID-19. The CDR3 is CASSPGGTDTQYF. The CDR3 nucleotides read TGTGCCAGCAGCCCGGGAGGCACAGATACGCAGTATTTT. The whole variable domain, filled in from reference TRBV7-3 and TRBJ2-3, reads GAGVSQTPSNKVTEKGKYVELRCDPISGHTALYWYRQSLGQGPEFLIYFQGTGAADDSGLPNDRFFAVRPEGSVSTLKIQRTERGDSAVYLCASSPGGTDTQYFGPGTRLTVL.